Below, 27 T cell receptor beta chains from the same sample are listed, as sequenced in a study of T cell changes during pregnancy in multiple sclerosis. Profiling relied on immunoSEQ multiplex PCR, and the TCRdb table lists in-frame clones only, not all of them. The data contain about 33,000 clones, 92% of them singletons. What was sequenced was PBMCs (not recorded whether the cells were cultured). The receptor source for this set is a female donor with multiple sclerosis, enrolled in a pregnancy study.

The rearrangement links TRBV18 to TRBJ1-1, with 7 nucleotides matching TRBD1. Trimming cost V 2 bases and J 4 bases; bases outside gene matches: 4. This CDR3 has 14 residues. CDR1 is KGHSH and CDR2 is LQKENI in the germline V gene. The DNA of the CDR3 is TGTGCCAGCTCACCAGCAGGGGGGGGCACTGAAGCTTTCTTT. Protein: CASSPAGGGTEAFF.

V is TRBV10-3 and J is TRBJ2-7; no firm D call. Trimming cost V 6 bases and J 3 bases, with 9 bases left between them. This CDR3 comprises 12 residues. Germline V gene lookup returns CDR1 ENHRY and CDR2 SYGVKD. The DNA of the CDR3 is TGTGCCATCAGCGACTCCAGCTACGAGCAGTACTTC. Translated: CAISDSSYEQYF.

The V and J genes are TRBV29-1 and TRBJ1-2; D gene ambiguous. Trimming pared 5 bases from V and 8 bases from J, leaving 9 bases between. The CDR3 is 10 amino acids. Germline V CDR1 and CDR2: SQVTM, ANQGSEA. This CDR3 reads CSVYVRGYTF. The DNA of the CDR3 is TGCAGCGTTTATGTAAGGGGCTACACCTTC.

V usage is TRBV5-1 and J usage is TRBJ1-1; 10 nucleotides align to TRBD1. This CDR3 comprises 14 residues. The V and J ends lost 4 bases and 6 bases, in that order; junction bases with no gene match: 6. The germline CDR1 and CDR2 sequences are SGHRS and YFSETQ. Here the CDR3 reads CASSQGQGSAEAFF. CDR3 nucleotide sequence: TGCGCCAGCAGCCAGGGACAGGGGAGCGCTGAAGCTTTCTTT. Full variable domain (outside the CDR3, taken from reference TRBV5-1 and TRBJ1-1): KAGVTQTPRYLIKTRGQQVTLSCSPISGHRSVSWYQQTPGQGLQFLFEYFSETQRNKGNFPGRFSGRQFSNSRSEMNVSTLELGDSALYLCASSQGQGSAEAFFGQGTRLTVV.

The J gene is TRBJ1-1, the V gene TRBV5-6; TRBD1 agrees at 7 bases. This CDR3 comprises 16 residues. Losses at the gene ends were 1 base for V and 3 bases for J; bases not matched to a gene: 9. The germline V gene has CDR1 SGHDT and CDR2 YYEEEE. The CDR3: CASSLLPQGLDTEAFF. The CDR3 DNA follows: TGTGCCAGCAGCTTGCTACCACAGGGGCTTGACACTGAAGCTTTCTTT.

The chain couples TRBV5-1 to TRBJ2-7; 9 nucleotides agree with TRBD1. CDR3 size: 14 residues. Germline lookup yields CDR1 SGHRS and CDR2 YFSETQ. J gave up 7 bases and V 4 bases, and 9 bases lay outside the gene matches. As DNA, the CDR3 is TGCGCCAGCAGCGACGGGGGACAGGGTTGGGAGCAGTACTTC. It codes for CASSDGGQGWEQYF.

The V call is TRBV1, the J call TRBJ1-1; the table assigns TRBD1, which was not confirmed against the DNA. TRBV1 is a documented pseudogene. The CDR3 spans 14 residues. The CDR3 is CTSSQGTGNTEAFF. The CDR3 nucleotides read TGCACCAGCAGCCAAGGGACAGGGAACACTGAAGCTTTCTTT.

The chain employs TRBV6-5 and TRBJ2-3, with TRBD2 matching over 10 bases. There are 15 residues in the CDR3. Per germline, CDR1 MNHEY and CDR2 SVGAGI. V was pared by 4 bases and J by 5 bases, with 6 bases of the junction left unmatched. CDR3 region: CASSLAGGRGDTQYF. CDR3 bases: TGTGCCAGCAGTTTAGCGGGAGGCCGGGGAGATACGCAGTATTTT.

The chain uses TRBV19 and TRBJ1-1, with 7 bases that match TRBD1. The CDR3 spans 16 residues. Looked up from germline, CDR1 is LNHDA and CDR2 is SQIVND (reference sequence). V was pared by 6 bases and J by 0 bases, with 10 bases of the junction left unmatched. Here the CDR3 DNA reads TGTGCCAGTAGGGGACAGAGAGGGGGGGTGAACACTGAAGCTTTCTTT. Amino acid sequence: CASRGQRGGVNTEAFF.

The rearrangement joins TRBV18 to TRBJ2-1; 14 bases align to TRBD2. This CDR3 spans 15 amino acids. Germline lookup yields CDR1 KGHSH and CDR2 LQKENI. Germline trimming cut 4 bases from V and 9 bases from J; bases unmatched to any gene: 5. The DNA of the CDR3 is TGTGCCAGCTCACAGGGGACTAGCGGGAGTGTTGAGCAGTTCTTC. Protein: CASSQGTSGSVEQFF.

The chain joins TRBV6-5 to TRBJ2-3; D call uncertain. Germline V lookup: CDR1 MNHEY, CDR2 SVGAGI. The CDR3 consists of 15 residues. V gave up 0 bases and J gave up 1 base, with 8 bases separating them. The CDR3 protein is CASSYSVWRTDTQYF. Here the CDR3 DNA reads TGTGCCAGCAGTTACTCCGTCTGGCGCACAGATACGCAGTATTTT.

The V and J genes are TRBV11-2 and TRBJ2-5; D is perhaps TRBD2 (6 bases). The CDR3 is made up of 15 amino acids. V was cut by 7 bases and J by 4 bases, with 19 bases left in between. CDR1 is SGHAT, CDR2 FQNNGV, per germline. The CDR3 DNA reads TGTGCCAGCACCTGGGGGGTACGAGGGCGAGAGACCCAGTACTTC. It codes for CASTWGVRGRETQYF.

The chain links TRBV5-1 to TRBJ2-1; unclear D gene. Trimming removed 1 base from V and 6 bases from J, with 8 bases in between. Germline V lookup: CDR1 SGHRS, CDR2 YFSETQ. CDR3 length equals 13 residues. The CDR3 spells CASSLHSPNEQFF. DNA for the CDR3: TGCGCCAGCAGCTTGCACAGTCCCAATGAGCAGTTCTTC.

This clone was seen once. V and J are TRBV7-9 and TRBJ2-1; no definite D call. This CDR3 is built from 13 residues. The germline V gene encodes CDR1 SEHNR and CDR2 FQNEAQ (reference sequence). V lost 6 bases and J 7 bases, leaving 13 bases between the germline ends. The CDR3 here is CASRLLGSNEQFF. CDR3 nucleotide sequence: TGTGCCAGCAGGTTGCTGGGGTCGAATGAGCAGTTCTTC.

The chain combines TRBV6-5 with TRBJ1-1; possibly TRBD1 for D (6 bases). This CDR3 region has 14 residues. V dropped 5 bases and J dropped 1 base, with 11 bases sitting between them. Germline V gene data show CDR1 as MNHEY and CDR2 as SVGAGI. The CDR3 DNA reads TGTGCCAGCAGTCGACAGGCGCAGAACACTGAAGCTTTCTTT. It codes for CASSRQAQNTEAFF.

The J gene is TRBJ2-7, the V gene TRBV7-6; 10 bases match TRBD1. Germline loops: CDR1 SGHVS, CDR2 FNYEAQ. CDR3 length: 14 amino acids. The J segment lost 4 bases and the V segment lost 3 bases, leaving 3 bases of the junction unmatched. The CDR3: CASSFGQGGYEQYF. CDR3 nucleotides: TGTGCCAGCAGCTTTGGACAGGGGGGGTACGAGCAGTACTTC.

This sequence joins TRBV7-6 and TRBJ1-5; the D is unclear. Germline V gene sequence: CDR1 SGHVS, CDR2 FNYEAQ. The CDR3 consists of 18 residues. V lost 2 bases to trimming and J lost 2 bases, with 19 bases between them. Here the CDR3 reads CASSLRAGGGSGNQPQHF. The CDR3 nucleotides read TGTGCCAGCAGCTTAAGGGCAGGCGGCGGGTCAGGCAATCAGCCCCAGCATTTT.

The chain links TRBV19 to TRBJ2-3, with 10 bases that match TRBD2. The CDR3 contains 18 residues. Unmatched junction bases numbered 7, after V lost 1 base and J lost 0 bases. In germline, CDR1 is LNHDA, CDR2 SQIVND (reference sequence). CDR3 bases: TGTGCCAGTAGTATAGGATACATGACTAGCGGGAGCACAGATACGCAGTATTTT. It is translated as CASSIGYMTSGSTDTQYF.

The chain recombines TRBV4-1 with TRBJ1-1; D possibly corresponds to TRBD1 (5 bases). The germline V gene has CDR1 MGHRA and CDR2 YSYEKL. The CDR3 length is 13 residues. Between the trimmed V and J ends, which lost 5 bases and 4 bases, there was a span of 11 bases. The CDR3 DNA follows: TGCGCCAGCAGCAGGGACGGAGGCACTGAAGCTTTCTTT. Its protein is CASSRDGGTEAFF.

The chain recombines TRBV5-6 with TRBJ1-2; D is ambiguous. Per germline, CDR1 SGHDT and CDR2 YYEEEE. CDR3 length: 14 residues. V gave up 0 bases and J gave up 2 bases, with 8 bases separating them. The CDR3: CASSLGGFNYGYTF. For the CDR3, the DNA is TGTGCCAGCAGCTTGGGGGGATTCAACTATGGCTACACCTTC.

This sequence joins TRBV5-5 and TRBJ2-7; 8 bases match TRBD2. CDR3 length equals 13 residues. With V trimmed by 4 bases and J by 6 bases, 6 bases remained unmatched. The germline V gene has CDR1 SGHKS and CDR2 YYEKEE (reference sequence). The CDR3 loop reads CASSLAGLGEQYF. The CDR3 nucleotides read TGTGCCAGCAGCCTAGCGGGTCTGGGCGAGCAGTACTTC.

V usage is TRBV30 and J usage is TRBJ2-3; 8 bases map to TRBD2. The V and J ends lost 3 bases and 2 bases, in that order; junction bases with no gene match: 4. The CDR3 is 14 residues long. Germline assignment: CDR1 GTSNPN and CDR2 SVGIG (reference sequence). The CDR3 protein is CAWSTSGLTDTQYF. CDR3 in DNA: TGTGCCTGGAGCACTAGCGGCCTCACAGATACGCAGTATTTT.

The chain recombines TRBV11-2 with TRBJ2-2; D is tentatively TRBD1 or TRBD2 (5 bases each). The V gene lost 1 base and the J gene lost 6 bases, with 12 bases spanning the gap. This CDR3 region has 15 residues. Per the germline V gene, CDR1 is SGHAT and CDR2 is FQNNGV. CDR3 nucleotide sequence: TGTGCCAGCAGCTTAGGACTGAGGGGTTCCGGGGAGCTGTTTTTT. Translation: CASSLGLRGSGELFF.

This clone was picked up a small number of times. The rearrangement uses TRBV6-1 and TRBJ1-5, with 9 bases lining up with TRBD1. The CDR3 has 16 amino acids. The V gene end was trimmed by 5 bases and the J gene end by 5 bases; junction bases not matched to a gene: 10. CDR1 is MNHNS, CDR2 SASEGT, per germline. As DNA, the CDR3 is TGTGCCAGCAGTCAAGAGGCGGGACAGGGTTATCAGCCCCAGCATTTT. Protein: CASSQEAGQGYQPQHF.

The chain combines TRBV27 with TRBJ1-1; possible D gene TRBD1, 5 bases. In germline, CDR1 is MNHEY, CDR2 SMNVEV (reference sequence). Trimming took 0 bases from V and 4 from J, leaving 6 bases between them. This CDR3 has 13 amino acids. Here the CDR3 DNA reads TGTGCCAGCAGTTTATCGGGGGTCACTGAAGCTTTCTTT. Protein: CASSLSGVTEAFF.

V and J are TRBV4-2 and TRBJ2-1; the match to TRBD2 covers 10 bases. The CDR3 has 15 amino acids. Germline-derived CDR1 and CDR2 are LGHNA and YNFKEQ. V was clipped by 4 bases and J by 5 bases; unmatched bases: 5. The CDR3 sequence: CASSPLAGVDNEQFF. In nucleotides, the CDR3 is TGTGCCAGCAGCCCGCTAGCGGGAGTCGACAATGAGCAGTTCTTC.

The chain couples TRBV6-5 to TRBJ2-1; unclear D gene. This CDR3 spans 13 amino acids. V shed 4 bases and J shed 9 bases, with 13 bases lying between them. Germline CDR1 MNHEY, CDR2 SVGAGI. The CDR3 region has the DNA TGTGCCAGCAGTTTCGGAGACTGGAGTGAGCAGTTCTTC. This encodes CASSFGDWSEQFF.